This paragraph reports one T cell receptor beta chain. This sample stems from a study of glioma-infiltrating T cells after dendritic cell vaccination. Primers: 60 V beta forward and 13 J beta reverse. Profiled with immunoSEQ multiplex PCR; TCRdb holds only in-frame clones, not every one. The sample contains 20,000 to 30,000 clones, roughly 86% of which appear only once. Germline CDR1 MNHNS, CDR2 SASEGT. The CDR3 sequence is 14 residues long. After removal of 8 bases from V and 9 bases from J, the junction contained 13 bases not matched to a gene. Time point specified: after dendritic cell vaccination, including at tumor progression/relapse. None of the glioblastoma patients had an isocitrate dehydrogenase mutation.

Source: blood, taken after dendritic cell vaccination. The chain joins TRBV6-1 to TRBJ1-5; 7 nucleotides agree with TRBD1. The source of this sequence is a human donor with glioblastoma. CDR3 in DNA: TGTGCCAGCGGGGACAGTGGGCTCAGGGGGCCCCAGCATTTT. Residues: CASGDSGLRGPQHF.